The source of this T cell receptor (beta chain) is a study of cytomegalovirus exposure and HLA in healthy donors. A multiplex PCR was run with 60 Vbeta primers and 13 Jbeta primers. Only in-frame clones appear in the TCRdb table, and some are missing; sequencing was by immunoSEQ multiplex PCR. The table records about 96,000 clones, 64% of them present only once. Germline V gene sequence: CDR1 SNHLY, CDR2 FYNNEI. The V end was cut by 8 bases, the J end by 7 bases, with 18 bases between. The CDR3 is 15 amino acids. The TCR sequence derives from a man in his sixties in good health and CMV-seronegative. The source material was PBMCs. The chain employs TRBV2 and TRBJ1-6; D is undetermined. The CDR3 sequence: CASVRVISGNSPLHF. CDR3 DNA: TGTGCCAGCGTCAGAGTTATTTCGGGGAATTCACCCCTCCACTTT.